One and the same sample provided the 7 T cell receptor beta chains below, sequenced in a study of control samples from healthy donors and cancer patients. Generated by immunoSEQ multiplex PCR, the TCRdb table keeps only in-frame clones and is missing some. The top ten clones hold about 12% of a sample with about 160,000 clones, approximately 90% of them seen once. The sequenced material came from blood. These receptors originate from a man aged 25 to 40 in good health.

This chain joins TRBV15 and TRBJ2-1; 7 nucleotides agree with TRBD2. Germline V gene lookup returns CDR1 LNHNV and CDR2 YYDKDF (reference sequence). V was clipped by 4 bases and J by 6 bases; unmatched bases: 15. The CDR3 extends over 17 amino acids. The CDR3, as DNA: TGTGCCACCAGCAAGGTTTACGGGCTAGTAGCGGGCAATGAGCAGTTCTTC. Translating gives CATSKVYGLVAGNEQFF.

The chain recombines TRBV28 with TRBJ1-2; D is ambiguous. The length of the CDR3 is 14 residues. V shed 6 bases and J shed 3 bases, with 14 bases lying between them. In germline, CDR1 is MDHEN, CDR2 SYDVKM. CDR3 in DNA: TGTGCCAGCAGACCAGCTGGGCCGTACTATGGCTACACCTTC. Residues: CASRPAGPYYGYTF.

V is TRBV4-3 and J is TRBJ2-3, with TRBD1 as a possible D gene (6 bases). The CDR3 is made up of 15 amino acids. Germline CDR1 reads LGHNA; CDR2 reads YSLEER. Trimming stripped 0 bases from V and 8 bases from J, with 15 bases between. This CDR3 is CASSQDTGKFGTQYF. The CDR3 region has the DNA TGCGCCAGCAGCCAAGACACAGGGAAGTTCGGTACGCAGTATTTT.

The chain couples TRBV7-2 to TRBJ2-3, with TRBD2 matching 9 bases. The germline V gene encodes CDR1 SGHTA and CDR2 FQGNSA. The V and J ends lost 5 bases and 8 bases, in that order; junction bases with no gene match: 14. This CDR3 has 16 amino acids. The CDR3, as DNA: TGTGCCAGCAGCCCCAGGAATAGCGGGAGTCGCGGTACGCAGTATTTT. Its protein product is CASSPRNSGSRGTQYF.

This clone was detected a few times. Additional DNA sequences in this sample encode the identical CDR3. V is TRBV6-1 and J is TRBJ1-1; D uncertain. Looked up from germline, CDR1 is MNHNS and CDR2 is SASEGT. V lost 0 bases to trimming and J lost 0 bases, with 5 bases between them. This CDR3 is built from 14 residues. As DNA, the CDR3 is TGTGCCAGCAGTGAAGCCAACATGAACACTGAAGCTTTCTTT. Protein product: CASSEANMNTEAFF.

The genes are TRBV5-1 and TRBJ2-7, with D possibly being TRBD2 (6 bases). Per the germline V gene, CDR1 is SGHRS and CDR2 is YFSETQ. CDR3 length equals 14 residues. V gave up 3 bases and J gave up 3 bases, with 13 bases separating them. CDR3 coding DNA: TGCGCCAGCAGCTCGACAGCGGAGGGCTACGAGCAGTACTTC. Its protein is CASSSTAEGYEQYF.

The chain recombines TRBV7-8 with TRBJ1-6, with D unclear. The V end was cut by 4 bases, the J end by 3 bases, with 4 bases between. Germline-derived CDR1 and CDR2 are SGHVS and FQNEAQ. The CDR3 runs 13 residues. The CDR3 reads CASSWDYNSPLHF. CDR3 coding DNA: TGTGCCAGCAGCTGGGACTATAATTCACCCCTCCACTTT.